The present entry profiles one TCR beta chain with its context. What this receptor recognizes is not known. No per-base quality is available; no much larger clone lies one base away. Whole blood was collected in K2EDTA tubes by collaborating institutions according to the institutions' own protocols. Collaborator samples were shipped for TCRbeta analysis as frozen whole blood, isolated PBMCs, or DNA extracted from either sample type. The sample comes from a study of blood T cell repertoires in COVID-19 (TCRdb year 2020). Concerning the study at large: Samples covering the acute and convalescent phases of COVID-19 were provided by collaborators in the United States, Italy and Spain. The prospective study material was composed of cDNA or gDNA derived from T cells, B-cell-depleted T cells, or PBMCs. The dataset comprised deeply sampled blood TCRbeta repertoires from subjects exposed to, actively infected with, or recovered from COVID-19. The repertoires were released in a freely available public database meant as a resource for research on the immune response to SARS-CoV-2. Samples came from the ongoing ImmuneRACE study (first 160 participants) plus 1,254 subjects from 6 global collaborators. The sample metadata nearly always contained a de-identified subject ID, COVID-19 status, age in years and sex. Where available, HLA class I and class II types were taken from metadata supplied by the sample provider and were not determined by assay-based typing.

Results and caveats for the whole study, not just this receptor: The amount of clinical and demographic metadata varied by source and participant and was provided uncurated.

TCRbeta CDR3 regions were amplified from genomic DNA using the immunoSEQ Assay, a bias-controlled multiplex PCR. The paper's data handling went like this. The number of nucleated cells in each sample was estimated from the amplification of reference gene primers within the assay. To quantify the absolute abundance of each unique TCRbeta CDR3 rearrangement, sequence reads were collapsed and filtered. Productive Simpson clonality was computed per sample as the square root of Simpson's diversity index over productive rearrangements. TCRdb provides this immuneACCESS table in a form limited to in-frame rearrangements. Some clones are lacking; in checked studies, under half of them reflect an unresolved V gene, and why the rest are absent is not known. For V, J and clone size, that table is used; D and trimming come from the DNA. Across this sample there are roughly 67,000 clones, with roughly four fifths seen only once. The ten biggest clones cover over 5% of the sample.

The sequence was collected from a woman aged 50 to 60 with active or convalescent COVID-19. Material: peripheral blood.

The nucleotides read TGTGCCAGCTCACCCGGGGGAAAGAATCAGCCCCAGCATTTT. Its coded protein is CASSPGGKNQPQHF. Recombination connected TRBV18 to TRBJ1-5; D gene: possibly TRBD1, on 5 matching bases. The germline V gene yields KGHSH for CDR1 and LQKENI for CDR2. V gives up 3 bases and J gives up 4 bases, and the segment between their germline ends measures 10 bases. Including cysteine and phenylalanine, the CDR3 has 14 amino acids. Just the 42-base CDR3 DNA is kept, in frame starting at base 1.